This T cell receptor beta chain was identified in a study of shared clonotypes between healthy human individuals. Only in-frame clones appear in the TCRdb table, and some are missing; sequencing was by immunoSEQ multiplex PCR. Of some 2,500,000 clones listed, less than 95% are singletons. Every donor was a Caucasian adult from Nashville, Tennessee. Study-wide results and limits: Against clonotypes common to all four donors, non-shared ones had lower generation probabilities. Naive CD4 clonotypes overlapped across several donors at roughly 5.1%. The diversity represented, both genetic and in exposure history, was limited by few donors.

With 3 bases removed from V and 2 bases from J, the gap between germline ends came to 14 bases. Germline values: CDR1 MDHEN, CDR2 SYDVKM. This CDR3 has 15 amino acids. Notes on this clone: What it recognizes is unknown.

The sequenced material came from naive CD4+ T cells from PBMCs. Specified subset: CD45RA+ positively selected. This sequence joins TRBV28 and TRBJ2-7; D call uncertain. The source of this sequence is a man between 18 and 35 years old in good health. Some clones in this sample may be carry-over from other donors' samples. The CDR3 loop reads CASSLIGRSPYEQYF. CDR3 bases: TGTGCCAGCAGTTTGATAGGGCGCTCTCCCTACGAGCAGTACTTC.